The 27 T cell receptor beta chains below were found in one sample sequenced in a study of PD-1 blockade in mismatch repair-deficient tumors. The table came from immunoSEQ multiplex PCR; TCRdb's copy has only in-frame clones and leaves some out. The sample lists about 130,000 clones, 85% to 90% occurring once. This specimen consisted of peripheral blood, obtained just over 70 weeks after starting pembrolizumab. These receptors all come from an adult with mismatch repair-deficient cancer.

The V gene is TRBV19, the J gene TRBJ1-5; 9 positions match TRBD1. With 4 bases clipped from V and 2 bases from J, the junction kept 9 bases outside the gene matches. This CDR3 is 17 amino acids long. Germline CDR1 is LNHDA and CDR2 is SQIVND (reference sequence). The CDR3 loop is CASSTTGTGSRNQPQHF. CDR3 DNA: TGTGCCAGTAGTACAACCGGGACAGGGAGCCGCAATCAGCCCCAGCATTTT.

The chain employs TRBV29-1 and TRBJ2-1; 9 nucleotides agree with TRBD2. The CDR3 length is 14 residues. Germline trimming cut 4 bases from V and 7 bases from J; bases unmatched to any gene: 8. CDR1 SQVTM and CDR2 ANQGSEA come from the germline V gene. The CDR3 region is CSVVASGKGNEQFF. CDR3 DNA: TGCAGCGTTGTAGCTAGCGGGAAAGGAAATGAGCAGTTCTTC.

The chain combines TRBV9 with TRBJ2-1; D is perhaps TRBD1 or TRBD2 (5 bases each). CDR1 is SGDLS, CDR2 YYNGEE, per germline. Trimming shortened V by 4 bases and J by 0 bases, and 11 bases separated the two germline ends. The CDR3 has 15 amino acids. The CDR3 DNA is TGTGCCAGCAGCCAAGGGACCAGCTCCTACAATGAGCAGTTCTTC. It translates to CASSQGTSSYNEQFF.

This sequence joins TRBV27 and TRBJ2-3; perhaps D is TRBD1 or TRBD2 (5 bases each). Per the germline V gene, CDR1 is MNHEY and CDR2 is SMNVEV (reference sequence). V was pared by 1 base and J by 0 bases, with 8 bases between. CDR3 length: 15 amino acids. The CDR3 sequence is CASSLFEGSTDTQYF. The CDR3 bases are TGTGCCAGCAGTTTATTTGAGGGGAGCACAGATACGCAGTATTTT.

The rearrangement uses TRBV7-8 and TRBJ1-1; D gene unclear. Germline CDR1 and CDR2: SGHVS and FQNEAQ. This CDR3 spans 14 amino acids. Trimming removed 1 base from V and 1 base from J, with 7 bases in between. The CDR3 sequence is CASSLVAANTEAFF. The CDR3 DNA reads as TGTGCCAGCAGCTTAGTGGCGGCGAACACTGAAGCTTTCTTT.

J is TRBJ1-2 and V is TRBV4-2; a possible D gene is TRBD1 (6 bases). The V and J ends lost 3 bases and 7 bases respectively, with 15 bases between them. Germline CDR1 LGHNA, CDR2 YNFKEQ. This CDR3 spans 14 amino acids. The CDR3 DNA reads as TGTGCCAGCAGCCATAAGACAGGACTCAGTGGCTACACCTTC. Its protein product is CASSHKTGLSGYTF.

The V gene is TRBV11-3, the J gene TRBJ2-5; D gene uncertain. The CDR3 contains 15 residues. V gave up 1 base and J gave up 2 bases, with 11 bases separating them. Germline-derived CDR1 and CDR2 are SGHNT and YENEEA. The chain's CDR3 is CASSLASTTQETQYF. CDR3 bases: TGTGCCAGCAGCTTAGCTTCGACAACACAAGAGACCCAGTACTTC.

The chain's CDR3 is CAWSSSGRAYEQYF. DNA for the CDR3: TGTGCCTGGAGTTCTAGCGGGAGAGCCTACGAGCAGTACTTC. The gene calls are TRBV30 and TRBJ2-7, with 10 nucleotides matching TRBD2. Germline values: CDR1 GTSNPN, CDR2 SVGIG (reference sequence). V lost 2 bases, J lost 2 bases, and 3 bases stayed unmatched. The CDR3 covers 14 residues.

V gene TRBV5-1 combines with J gene TRBJ2-5; D gene ambiguous. Germline CDR1 is SGHRS and CDR2 is YFSETQ. This CDR3 has 13 residues. Trimming stripped 2 bases from V and 3 bases from J, with 8 bases between. The CDR3: CASSFDPKETQYF. The CDR3 bases are TGCGCCAGCAGCTTTGACCCAAAAGAGACCCAGTACTTC.

Here the CDR3 DNA reads TGTGCCAGCAGCTTGAGGAGGAGGAGCTCCTACGAGCAGTACTTC. As protein: CASSLRRRSSYEQYF. The V call is TRBV11-1, the J call TRBJ2-7; D might be TRBD2 (5 bases). Per the germline V gene, CDR1 is SGHAT and CDR2 is FQDESV (reference sequence). V lost 3 bases and J 0 bases, leaving 12 bases between the germline ends. This CDR3 has 15 residues.

This chain uses TRBV5-6 with TRBJ2-5; no definite D call. V lost 3 bases to trimming and J lost 7 bases, with 7 bases between them. The CDR3 sequence is 11 residues long. Germline CDR1 is SGHDT and CDR2 is YYEEEE. The CDR3 sequence is CASSSVPTQYF. CDR3 bases: TGTGCCAGCAGCTCTGTCCCGACCCAGTACTTC. Together with reference TRBV5-6 and TRBJ2-5, the CDR3 gives the full variable domain: DAGVTQSPTHLIKTRGQQVTLRCSPKSGHDTVSWYQQALGQGPQFIFQYYEEEERQRGNFPDRFSGHQFPNYSSELNVNALLLGDSALYLCASSSVPTQYFGPGTRLLVL.

This CDR3 is CASSYSSGNGYTF. DNA of the CDR3: TGTGCCAGCAGTTACTCGTCGGGAAATGGCTACACCTTC. The chain employs TRBV6-6 and TRBJ1-2; no clear D. The germline gives CDR1 MNHNY, CDR2 SVGAGI (reference sequence). The CDR3 is 13 residues long. The ends were cut back, 0 bases at V and 6 bases at J, with 8 bases in the middle.

This clone was picked up one time. The chain couples TRBV6-5 to TRBJ2-7; D gene unclear. Germline lookup yields CDR1 MNHEY and CDR2 SVGAGI. The CDR3 totals 14 residues. The V end was cut by 6 bases, the J end by 0 bases, with 12 bases between. DNA for the CDR3: TGTGCCAGCAGAGAAACACTTTTCTCCTACGAGCAGTACTTC. It translates to CASRETLFSYEQYF.

The CDR3 here is CSVEGVKGNPDYEQYF. DNA for the CDR3: TGCAGCGTTGAAGGTGTGAAGGGAAATCCGGACTACGAGCAGTACTTC. The chain combines TRBV29-1 with TRBJ2-7; D unclear. V was clipped by 1 base and J by 3 bases, with 19 bases between them. CDR1 and CDR2 (germline): SQVTM, ANQGSEA. The CDR3 totals 16 residues.

This chain uses TRBV4-2 with TRBJ2-2; tentatively, D is TRBD1 or TRBD2 (5 bases each). The CDR3 contains 16 residues. V was cut by 0 bases and J by 6 bases, with 14 bases left in between. The germline V gene has CDR1 LGHNA and CDR2 YNFKEQ. Here the CDR3 reads CASSQEGKLGAGELFF. The CDR3 DNA is TGTGCCAGCAGCCAAGAGGGTAAACTAGGGGCCGGGGAGCTGTTTTTT.

This chain uses TRBV4-3 with TRBJ1-2, with D possibly matching TRBD1 (5 bases). The CDR3 is made up of 15 amino acids. The germline CDR1 and CDR2 sequences are LGHNA and YSLEER. The V end was cut by 4 bases, the J end by 4 bases, with 16 bases between. The CDR3 region has the DNA TGCGCCAGCAGCCCCCTCATTGCCGGGGCCTATGGCTACACCTTC. It codes for CASSPLIAGAYGYTF.

The gene calls are TRBV11-3 and TRBJ2-1; D is possibly TRBD1 (6 bases). There are 12 residues in the CDR3. V was trimmed by 6 bases and J by 7 bases, leaving 10 bases between them. From germline, CDR1 is SGHNT and CDR2 YENEEA. CDR3 nucleotide sequence: TGTGCCAGCAGTTTCACAGGGAATGAGCAGTTCTTC. It is translated as CASSFTGNEQFF.

In the case of this clone: This specimen includes other DNA sequences encoding the same CDR3. The rearrangement joins TRBV7-9 to TRBJ2-7; D ambiguous. CDR1 SEHNR and CDR2 FQNEAQ come from the germline V gene (reference sequence). The V end was cut by 1 base, the J end by 4 bases, with 5 bases between. The CDR3 runs to 12 residues. The CDR3, as DNA: TGTGCCAGCAGCTTAGGTAGTTACGAGCAGTACTTC. This gives the protein CASSLGSYEQYF.

The chain couples TRBV7-9 to TRBJ2-5; D call uncertain. Looked up from germline, CDR1 is SEHNR and CDR2 is FQNEAQ (reference sequence). The CDR3 consists of 15 residues. V lost 0 bases to trimming and J lost 2 bases, with 10 bases between them. The CDR3 coding sequence is TGTGCCAGCAGCTTAGCGTTAGGGATACAAGAGACCCAGTACTTC. Its protein is CASSLALGIQETQYF.

In its sample, this clone was seen once. This chain joins TRBV6-5 and TRBJ2-7, with 8 bases fitting TRBD1. In germline, CDR1 is MNHEY, CDR2 SVGAGI. The CDR3 is made up of 15 amino acids. Losses at the gene ends were 0 bases for V and 5 bases for J; bases not matched to a gene: 6. The CDR3 bases are TGTGCCAGCAGTTACTCGAGACAGGGGCTCGACGAGCAGTACTTC. Protein product: CASSYSRQGLDEQYF.

The J gene is TRBJ2-1, the V gene TRBV2; D ambiguous. Germline V gene sequence: CDR1 SNHLY, CDR2 FYNNEI. The V end lost 3 bases, the J end lost 9 bases, and 12 bases lay between the germline ends. This CDR3 has 13 residues. The DNA for the CDR3 is TGTGCCAGCAGTGAGCCCTCCCTCCTTGAGCAGTTCTTC. Translation: CASSEPSLLEQFF.

The genes are TRBV15 and TRBJ2-3, with 10 bases that match TRBD2. The CDR3 runs to 18 residues. V was pared by 2 bases and J by 5 bases, with 13 bases of the junction left unmatched. Germline V gene lookup returns CDR1 LNHNV and CDR2 YYDKDF (reference sequence). CDR3 DNA: TGTGCCACCAGCAGAAAGTCTAGCGGGAGCAGTCATGGAGATACGCAGTATTTT. It specifies CATSRKSSGSSHGDTQYF.

This chain joins TRBV7-6 and TRBJ1-2, with a weak D call TRBD1 (5 bases). Germline assignment: CDR1 SGHVS and CDR2 FNYEAQ. This CDR3 spans 15 amino acids. The V and J ends lost 4 bases and 0 bases respectively, with 12 bases between them. CDR3 DNA sequence: TGTGCCAGCAGCTCACTACAGGCGCCTAACTATGGCTACACCTTC. Protein: CASSSLQAPNYGYTF.

The chain uses TRBV5-4 and TRBJ1-1; TRBD1 is a possible D gene (5 bases). V was clipped by 2 bases and J by 4 bases, with 12 bases between them. Looked up from germline, CDR1 is SGHNT and CDR2 is YYREEE (reference sequence). This CDR3 is 14 amino acids long. This CDR3 reads CASSFGGESTEAFF. CDR3 coding DNA: TGTGCCAGCAGCTTCGGGGGGGAGAGCACTGAAGCTTTCTTT.

The CDR3 here is CSVEEGGNYEQYF. The CDR3 bases are TGCAGCGTTGAAGAAGGGGGTAACTACGAGCAGTACTTC. The chain recombines TRBV29-1 with TRBJ2-7; TRBD1 might be the D (6 bases). Germline CDR1 reads SQVTM; CDR2 reads ANQGSEA. This CDR3 is 13 amino acids long. V was shortened by 0 bases and J by 3 bases, with 9 bases between the two germline ends.

This clone has just one count. This chain connects TRBV6-6 to TRBJ1-4; 7 nucleotides match TRBD1. Unmatched junction bases numbered 3, after V lost 4 bases and J lost 7 bases. This CDR3 contains 13 residues. Germline V CDR1 and CDR2: MNHNY, SVGAGI (reference sequence). The CDR3 DNA follows: TGTGCCAGCAGTTTAGGGGGCGGTGAAAAACTGTTTTTT. It specifies CASSLGGGEKLFF.

The chain joins TRBV21-1 to TRBJ1-1; TRBD1, the D gene given by the table, was not confirmed from the DNA. TRBV21-1 corresponds to a pseudogene. The CDR3 spans 13 residues. The DNA for the CDR3 is TGTGCCAGCACCATGGGACAGGGCACTGAAGCTTTCTTT. This translates into CASTMGQGTEAFF.